These 18 T cell receptor beta chains came from one sample sequenced in a study of blood T cells in healthy people across ages. A sample-barcoded 5' primer and a J-beta primer mix were used in a second PCR of roughly 6 to 11 cycles. TCRdb processed the 5' RACE reads anew with MiXCR; each CDR3 protein has one entry. The sample carries approximately 800,000 distinct CDR3 sequences, 58% recorded once. The sequencing input was blood. Receptor source: a young man in good health.

J is TRBJ2-1 and V is TRBV5-6, with 8 bases that match TRBD2. With the DNA end fitting TRBJ2-7 better, the J assignment may be wrong. Germline values: CDR1 SGHDT, CDR2 YYEEEE. This CDR3 has 15 amino acids. The CDR3 protein is CASSLAGAPYNEQYF. The CDR3, as DNA: TGTGCCAGCAGCTTAGCGGGGGCTCCTTACAATGAGCAGTACTTC.

A few counts support this clonotype. The chain couples TRBV7-2 to TRBJ1-4; D not certain. CDR1 SGHTA and CDR2 FQGNSA come from the germline V gene. There are 15 residues in the CDR3. V lost 1 base, J lost 5 bases, and 11 bases lay in between. The CDR3 sequence is CASSLGGSENEKLFF. CDR3 DNA sequence: TGTGCCAGCAGCTTAGGCGGCAGCGAGAATGAAAAACTGTTTTTT.

This chain connects TRBV12-3 or TRBV12-4 to TRBJ2-1; the D gene is possibly TRBD2 (6 bases). The CDR3 extends over 14 amino acids. V gave up 6 bases and J gave up 4 bases, with 13 bases separating them. The DNA for the CDR3 is TGTGCCAGCAGGGATAACCGGGGGTACAATGAGCAGTTCTTC. This encodes CASRDNRGYNEQFF.

The V and J genes are TRBV6-1 and TRBJ2-5; D may be TRBD2 (6 bases). CDR1 is MNHNS, CDR2 SASEGT, per germline. The CDR3 loop spans 14 amino acids. The germline V and J ends were trimmed by 3 bases and 1 base, with 9 bases remaining between them. The CDR3 nucleotides read TGTGCCAGCAGTGAGCGGGGACCCCAAGAGACCCAGTACTTC. It specifies CASSERGPQETQYF.

The chain employs TRBV3-1 and TRBJ2-5, with 7 positions matching TRBD2. Germline-derived CDR1 and CDR2 are LGHDT and YNNKEL (reference sequence). The CDR3 covers 17 residues. V shed 0 bases, J shed 2 bases, and the junction held 9 bases outside the gene matches. This chain's CDR3 is CASSQDRPGGGQETQYF. The CDR3 nucleotides are TGTGCCAGCAGCCAAGATCGGCCGGGAGGAGGGCAAGAGACCCAGTACTTC.

This chain uses TRBV5-6 with TRBJ2-1; no definite D call. The CDR3 is made up of 14 amino acids. Trimming removed 4 bases from V and 0 bases from J, with 8 bases in between. Germline V gene data show CDR1 as SGHDT and CDR2 as YYEEEE. CDR3 loop: CASSLTLSYNEQFF. DNA of the CDR3: TGTGCCAGCAGCCTGACTCTCTCCTACAATGAGCAGTTCTTC.

This clonotype came up a few times. The V gene is TRBV29-1, the J gene TRBJ1-2; no firm D call. Trimming stripped 2 bases from V and 8 bases from J, with 12 bases between. CDR1 is SQVTM, CDR2 ANQGSEA, per germline. CDR3 length: 12 amino acids. The CDR3 sequence is CSVESWRIGYTF. In DNA, the CDR3 is TGCAGCGTTGAAAGCTGGCGAATCGGCTACACCTTC.

This clonotype appeared a few times. This chain uses TRBV15 with TRBJ2-5; unclear D gene. The length of the CDR3 is 14 residues. Looked up from germline, CDR1 is LNHNV and CDR2 is YYDKDF (reference sequence). Trimming removed 0 bases from V and 3 bases from J, with 8 bases in between. CDR3 DNA sequence: TGTGCCACCAGCAGAGAGAGTAGAAAAGAGACCCAGTACTTC. Protein product: CATSRESRKETQYF.

In its sample, this clonotype was seen a few times. The gene calls are TRBV29-1 and TRBJ2-3, with a tentative D call TRBD1 (5 bases). V dropped 7 bases and J dropped 8 bases, with 19 bases sitting between them. Per the germline V gene, CDR1 is SQVTM and CDR2 is ANQGSEA. This CDR3 is 13 amino acids long. DNA for the CDR3: TGCAGCGCCAGGGTCACTATTCTTGGTACGCAGTATTTT. It specifies CSARVTILGTQYF.

The rearrangement uses TRBV20-1 and TRBJ2-3, with unresolved D. The CDR3 covers 13 residues. CDR1 and CDR2 from the germline V gene are DFQATT and SNEGSKA (reference sequence). V lost 4 bases and J lost 2, with 10 bases in between. CDR3 nucleotide sequence: TGCAGTGCTAATAAGGGCTCCACAGATACGCAGTATTTT. Its translation: CSANKGSTDTQYF.

This clonotype was seen a few times. V usage is TRBV29-1 and J usage is TRBJ2-5; perhaps D is TRBD1 or TRBD2 (5 bases each). CDR1 and CDR2 (germline): SQVTM, ANQGSEA. This CDR3 has 14 residues. Between the trimmed V and J ends, which lost 6 bases and 2 bases, there was a span of 16 bases. CDR3 amino acids: CSVPAWDRQETQYF. The CDR3 region has the DNA TGCAGCGTACCTGCGTGGGACCGTCAAGAGACCCAGTACTTC.

The V gene is TRBV28, the J gene TRBJ2-5; D tentatively reads TRBD1 or TRBD2 (5 bases each). Per the germline V gene, CDR1 is MDHEN and CDR2 is SYDVKM. Trimming took off 11 bases at V and 0 bases at J, with 13 bases between the two ends. The CDR3 is 13 amino acids. CDR3 coding DNA: TGTGCCGGGGGAGACTCGTACCAAGAGACCCAGTACTTC. Amino acid sequence: CAGGDSYQETQYF.

The V gene is TRBV10-3, the J gene TRBJ2-3, with unresolved D. The CDR3 runs to 13 residues. V gave up 9 bases and J gave up 0 bases, with 10 bases separating them. Germline V lookup: CDR1 ENHRY, CDR2 SYGVKD. The CDR3 region has the DNA TGTGCCATACAAAATCCTAGCACAGATACGCAGTATTTT. Its translation is CAIQNPSTDTQYF.

V usage is TRBV7-2 and J usage is TRBJ2-4; 10 bases map to TRBD2. CDR1 is SGHTA and CDR2 is FQGNSA in the germline V gene. V gave up 5 bases and J gave up 13 bases; unmatched junction bases: 23. CDR3 length equals 18 residues. The CDR3 protein is CASSLTTSSLAGVGEQYF. CDR3 nucleotides: TGTGCCAGCAGCCTTACGACATCCTCCCTAGCGGGAGTGGGTGAGCAGTACTTC.

At least ten counts were recorded for this clonotype. The chain combines TRBV3-1 with TRBJ1-2, with D perhaps matching TRBD1 (5 bases). CDR3 size: 18 residues. V gave up 0 bases and J gave up 7 bases, with 24 bases separating them. The germline V gene encodes CDR1 LGHDT and CDR2 YNNKEL (reference sequence). The CDR3 DNA reads TGTGCCAGCAGCCAAGATTCCTCGGGGTGGGGGTTCGTCTCTGGCTACACCTTC. The encoded protein is CASSQDSSGWGFVSGYTF.

This clonotype has more than one count but fewer than ten. CDR3 nucleotides: TGCAGCGTTGTCCTCCTAGCGGGGAGGGAGCAGTACTTC. Translated: CSVVLLAGREQYF. The chain has TRBV29-1 and TRBJ2-7; the match to TRBD2 covers 9 bases. CDR3 length: 13 amino acids. Germline CDR1 SQVTM, CDR2 ANQGSEA. J lost 7 bases, V lost 4 bases, and 8 bases had no gene match.

The genes are TRBV29-1 and TRBJ1-1; tentative D call: TRBD1 (5 bases). The CDR3 totals 14 residues. Trimming removed 6 bases at V and 1 base at J, with 15 bases between. The V gene's germline CDR1 is SQVTM and CDR2 ANQGSEA. CDR3 sequence reads: CSVARASGNTEAFF. The CDR3 DNA reads TGCAGCGTCGCCAGGGCCTCAGGGAACACTGAAGCTTTCTTT.

DNA for the CDR3: TGTGCCGGGGGTTACGGGATGAATGAGCAGTTCTTC. It specifies CAGGYGMNEQFF. The chain uses TRBV7-9 and TRBJ2-1; D possibly uses TRBD1 or TRBD2 (5 bases each). Looked up from germline, CDR1 is SEHNR and CDR2 is FQNEAQ (reference sequence). The CDR3 is made up of 12 amino acids. Trimming took off 11 bases at V and 7 bases at J, with 15 bases between the two ends.